This T cell receptor (beta chain) emerged from a study of blood T cells in healthy people across ages. The CDR3 has 14 amino acids. Trimming stripped 5 bases from V and 4 bases from J, with 14 bases between. Germline values: CDR1 MNHEY, CDR2 SMNVEV (reference sequence). Through a sample-barcoded 5' primer and a J-beta primer mix, a second PCR was run for roughly 6 to 12 cycles. Each CDR3 protein gets one entry after TCRdb re-called the 5' RACE reads with MiXCR. In the table there are hundreds of thousands of distinct CDR3 sequences, around 31% of which are singletons. The chain links TRBV27 to TRBJ1-1; D is unclear. The material sequenced was blood. This clonotype was sampled from a woman older than 75 in good health. CDR3 region: CASSRVGLGTEAFF. The CDR3 DNA follows: TGTGCCAGCAGTCGGGTAGGCTTGGGCACTGAAGCTTTCTTT.